This T cell receptor (beta chain) was profiled in a study of T-cell reconstitution after alpha-beta-depleted transplantation in children. The study's findings and limits: Where some patients showed high TCRbeta diversity at day 60, it came from recipient T cells and thymic progenitors that had survived. A year post-transplant, T-cell counts and diversity derived mostly from newly produced T cells.

The CDR3 consists of 22 residues. Trimming pared 2 bases from V and 0 bases from J, leaving 29 bases between. CDR1 and CDR2 (germline): SGHTA, FQGNSA. Unique molecular identifiers were incorporated during preparation of the TCRbeta library. TCRdb reanalysed the PCR reads using MiXCR and keeps one entry per CDR3 protein. The profile shows about 870,000 distinct CDR3 sequences, roughly 15% of them singletons. This clonotype appeared a few times. Antigen unknown. This TCR came from a male patient aged 10 to 17 who had a stem cell transplant for acute lymphoblastic leukemia, so the T cells may come from the graft donor. The sequenced sample was PBMCs, mostly from graft donor cells, obtained 360 days after TCRalphabeta/CD19-depleted stem cell transplant. This chain connects TRBV7-2 to TRBJ2-4, with D possibly being TRBD2 (5 bases). CDR3: CASSLLPQVAIPGILAKNIQYF. The CDR3 DNA follows: TGTGCCAGCAGCTTATTGCCCCAGGTTGCGATCCCCGGGATACTAGCCAAAAACATTCAGTACTTC.